A single sample is the source of the 7 T cell receptor beta chains below, sequenced in a study of cytomegalovirus exposure and HLA in healthy donors. Profiling relied on immunoSEQ multiplex PCR, and the TCRdb table lists in-frame clones only, not all of them. The sample has about 150,000 clones, about 88% seen once. Source material: PBMCs. The receptor set was obtained from a man younger than 35 in good health and CMV-seropositive.

The chain carries TRBV21-1 and TRBJ2-7; the DNA was not used to check the table's D call, TRBD2. TRBV21-1 is recorded as a pseudogene. The CDR3 covers 15 residues. In DNA, the CDR3 is TGTGCCAGCAGCCGTACTAGCGGGAGGCCCTACGAGCAGTACTTC. Amino acid sequence: CASSRTSGRPYEQYF.

This clone was counted a few times. This chain connects TRBV7-2 to TRBJ1-2, with D hard to call. V dropped 2 bases and J dropped 4 bases, with 5 bases sitting between them. This CDR3 contains 12 residues. The germline gives CDR1 SGHTA, CDR2 FQGNSA. The CDR3 DNA reads TGTGCCAGCAGCTTACAGTCCTATGGCTACACCTTC. Translated, it gives CASSLQSYGYTF.

The chain recombines TRBV7-2 with TRBJ2-7; possibly TRBD2 for D (6 bases). With 5 bases removed from V and 3 bases from J, the gap between germline ends came to 17 bases. From germline, CDR1 is SGHTA and CDR2 FQGNSA. CDR3 length equals 15 residues. The CDR3 loop is CASSHTTLGSYEQYF. The CDR3 coding sequence is TGTGCCAGCAGCCACACCACCCTCGGGAGCTACGAGCAGTACTTC.

The gene calls are TRBV11-3 and TRBJ2-2; weak D call: TRBD2 (5 bases). Trimming took off 5 bases at V and 1 base at J, with 14 bases between the two ends. This CDR3 has 16 amino acids. Germline CDR1 reads SGHNT; CDR2 reads YENEEA. CDR3 sequence: CASSPWVGENTGELFF. CDR3 sequence (DNA): TGTGCCAGCAGCCCATGGGTCGGGGAGAACACCGGGGAGCTGTTTTTT. Filled out from reference TRBV11-3 and TRBJ2-2, the complete variable domain reads EAGVVQSPRYKIIEKKQPVAFWCNPISGHNTLYWYLQNLGQGPELLIRYENEEAVDDSQLPKDRFSAERLKGVDSTLKIQPAELGDSAVYLCASSPWVGENTGELFFGEGSRLTVL.

The V call is TRBV5-6, the J call TRBJ1-5; the match to TRBD1 covers 7 bases. After removal of 0 bases from V and 4 bases from J, the junction contained 4 bases not matched to a gene. The CDR3 totals 15 residues. Germline V CDR1 and CDR2: SGHDT, YYEEEE. CDR3 in DNA: TGTGCCAGCAGCTTGGGTGACAGGGCTAATCAGCCCCAGCATTTT. This sequence encodes CASSLGDRANQPQHF.

The CDR3 region is CASSRDYSTDTQYF. The CDR3 coding sequence is TGTGCCAGCAGTCGGGACTATAGCACAGATACGCAGTATTTT. J is TRBJ2-3 and V is TRBV6-6, with 7 bases aligning to TRBD2. CDR3 size: 14 residues. J gave up 0 bases and V 5 bases, and 2 bases lay outside the gene matches. Germline assignment: CDR1 MNHNY and CDR2 SVGAGI (reference sequence).

Only one count was recorded for this clone. The chain is built from TRBV11-3 and TRBJ2-2; D is undetermined. This CDR3 region has 14 residues. The ends were cut back, 5 bases at V and 5 bases at J, with 12 bases in the middle. Per the germline V gene, CDR1 is SGHNT and CDR2 is YENEEA. The CDR3 region has the DNA TGTGCCAGCAGCCCGACGCTAGAGACCGGGGAGCTGTTTTTT. It translates to CASSPTLETGELFF.